This is a list of T cell receptor beta chains from one sample in a study of T cells in Graves' hyperthyroidism and ophthalmopathy. MiXCR, applied by TCRdb to the multiplex PCR reads, yields one record per CDR3 protein. This sample carries hundreds of thousands of distinct CDR3 sequences, approximately 15% of them seen once, and the ten largest clones take more than 15%. Sequenced: blood. These receptors all come from a woman aged 18-30 years with Graves' hyperthyroidism. Each CDR3 is given with its conserved first and last residue. The D gene is left open where the match is weak. Size tells how often a clone was seen (once, few, many) or the class of an expanded clone, and some rows leave it out.

j_call: TRBJ2-1
clone_size: many
v_call: TRBV6-2/TRBV6-3
d_call: TRBD2
cdr3_nt: TGTGCCAGCAGTTACTCGGGCGGGGGGGCCGCTTCCTACAATGAGCAGTTCTTC
cdr3_aa: CASSYSGGGAASYNEQFF

j_call: TRBJ2-1
clone_size: many
v_call: TRBV20-1
d_call: TRBD2
cdr3_nt: TGCAGTGCTAGTGCTCTAGCGGGTGGAGACTACAATGAGCAGTTCTTC
cdr3_aa: CSASALAGGDYNEQFF

j_call: TRBJ2-2
clone_size: .
v_call: TRBV2
d_call: TRBD1
cdr3_nt: TGTGCCTCGGAGACAGGGACCGGGGAGCTGTTTTTT
cdr3_aa: CASETGTGELFF

j_call: TRBJ1-1
clone_size: few
v_call: TRBV6-1
d_call: TRBD1
cdr3_nt: TGTGCCAGCAGCCACACCGGGACAGGTGTGGCAACTGAAGCTTTCTTT
cdr3_aa: CASSHTGTGVATEAFF

j_call: TRBJ2-5
clone_size: .
v_call: TRBV19
d_call: .
cdr3_nt: TGTGCCAGTAGTATATGGGGTACGGGAGAGACCCAGTACTTC
cdr3_aa: CASSIWGTGETQYF

j_call: TRBJ2-1
clone_size: many
v_call: TRBV12-3/TRBV12-4
d_call: TRBD2
cdr3_nt: TGTGCCAGCAGGCTAGCGGGAGAGGTCAATGAGCAGTTCTTC
cdr3_aa: CASRLAGEVNEQFF

j_call: TRBJ2-3
clone_size: many
v_call: TRBV6-1
d_call: .
cdr3_nt: TGTGCCAGCAGTACCGAAGGGACCAGCAATACGCAGTATTTT
cdr3_aa: CASSTEGTSNTQYF

j_call: TRBJ1-1
clone_size: .
v_call: TRBV5-1
d_call: .
cdr3_nt: TGCGCCAGCAGCTTGGCCATAAGGGGGGCGTGGGTGGGCACTGAAGCTTTCTTT
cdr3_aa: CASSLAIRGAWVGTEAFF

j_call: TRBJ2-1
clone_size: .
v_call: TRBV15
d_call: .
cdr3_nt: TGTGCCACCAGCAGACTCGGGCCCCCGTTCTTC
cdr3_aa: CATSRLGPPFF

j_call: TRBJ1-2
clone_size: many
v_call: TRBV11-2
d_call: TRBD1
cdr3_nt: TGTGCCAGCAGCGGAGACAGGGCGCTGAGCTACACCTTC
cdr3_aa: CASSGDRALSYTF

j_call: TRBJ2-1
clone_size: many
v_call: TRBV7-9
d_call: TRBD1
cdr3_nt: TGTGCCAGCAGCAGCCCCCGGACAGGGGATGAGCAGTTCTTC
cdr3_aa: CASSSPRTGDEQFF

j_call: TRBJ1-3
clone_size: .
v_call: TRBV2
d_call: .
cdr3_nt: TGTGCCAGCGTGGGGAGGATCTCTGGAAACACCATATATTTT
cdr3_aa: CASVGRISGNTIYF

j_call: TRBJ2-1
clone_size: many
v_call: TRBV11-2
d_call: .
cdr3_nt: TGTGCCAGCAGCAATTACGGCGGGACTTACTACAATGAGCAGTTCTTC
cdr3_aa: CASSNYGGTYYNEQFF

j_call: TRBJ2-7
clone_size: few
v_call: TRBV6-1
d_call: .
cdr3_nt: TGTGCCAGCAGCTCATCGGGGCGGAGGGGGAACTACGAGCAGTACTTC
cdr3_aa: CASSSSGRRGNYEQYF

j_call: TRBJ1-3
clone_size: many
v_call: TRBV20-1
d_call: .
cdr3_nt: TGCAGTGCTGACCAAGGACTGACCAACACCATATATTTT
cdr3_aa: CSADQGLTNTIYF

j_call: TRBJ1-1
clone_size: few
v_call: TRBV29-1
d_call: .
cdr3_nt: TGCAGCGCCGGACAGCCTGAGACTGAAGCTTTCTTT
cdr3_aa: CSAGQPETEAFF

j_call: TRBJ1-5
clone_size: many
v_call: TRBV7-4
d_call: TRBD1
cdr3_nt: TGTGCCAGCAGCTTAAGGGACAGGGGGCTTCGTCAGCCCCAGCATTTT
cdr3_aa: CASSLRDRGLRQPQHF

j_call: TRBJ2-7
clone_size: few
v_call: TRBV11-2
d_call: .
cdr3_nt: TGTGCCAGCAGCAAGGCCCTCTACGAGCAGTACTTC
cdr3_aa: CASSKALYEQYF

j_call: TRBJ2-5
clone_size: many
v_call: TRBV7-2
d_call: .
cdr3_nt: TGTGCCAGCAGCTTAGGACAGAGGCAAGAGACCCAGTACTTC
cdr3_aa: CASSLGQRQETQYF

j_call: TRBJ2-5
clone_size: many
v_call: TRBV6-2/TRBV6-3
d_call: TRBD2
cdr3_nt: TGTGCCAGCAGTTCCCGACTAGCGGGGGACCAAGAGACCCAGTACTTC
cdr3_aa: CASSSRLAGDQETQYF

j_call: TRBJ2-7
clone_size: .
v_call: TRBV5-1
d_call: TRBD1
cdr3_nt: TGCGCCAGCAGCCCCGAACAGGGGGCGCGGTCCGAGCAGTACTTC
cdr3_aa: CASSPEQGARSEQYF

j_call: TRBJ1-1
clone_size: few
v_call: TRBV7-2
d_call: .
cdr3_nt: TGTGCCAGCAGCTCTTATGGGGGGAACACTGAAGCTTTCTTT
cdr3_aa: CASSSYGGNTEAFF

j_call: TRBJ2-7
clone_size: .
v_call: TRBV20-1
d_call: .
cdr3_nt: TGCAGTGCTAGAGTGGGGACCTGGAGCTCCTACGAGCAGTACTTC
cdr3_aa: CSARVGTWSSYEQYF

j_call: TRBJ2-3
clone_size: many
v_call: TRBV20-1
d_call: .
cdr3_nt: TGCAGTGCTAGGGCCTATCTAAGGGGGTCAGATACGCAGTATTTT
cdr3_aa: CSARAYLRGSDTQYF

j_call: TRBJ2-2
clone_size: few
v_call: TRBV11-2
d_call: .
cdr3_nt: TGTGCCAGCAGCTTATACGGCACCGGGGAGCTGTTTTTT
cdr3_aa: CASSLYGTGELFF